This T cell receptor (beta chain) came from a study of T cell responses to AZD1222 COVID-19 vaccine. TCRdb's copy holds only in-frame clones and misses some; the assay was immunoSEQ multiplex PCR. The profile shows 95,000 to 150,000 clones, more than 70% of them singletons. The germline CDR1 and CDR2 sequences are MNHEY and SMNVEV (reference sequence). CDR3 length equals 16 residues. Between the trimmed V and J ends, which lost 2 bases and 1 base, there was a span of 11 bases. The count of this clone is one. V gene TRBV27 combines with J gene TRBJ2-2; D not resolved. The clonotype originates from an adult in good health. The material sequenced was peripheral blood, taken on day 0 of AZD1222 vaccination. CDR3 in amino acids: CASSLRVPLNTGELFF. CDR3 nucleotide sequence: TGTGCCAGCAGTTTAAGGGTTCCCCTGAACACCGGGGAGCTGTTTTTT.